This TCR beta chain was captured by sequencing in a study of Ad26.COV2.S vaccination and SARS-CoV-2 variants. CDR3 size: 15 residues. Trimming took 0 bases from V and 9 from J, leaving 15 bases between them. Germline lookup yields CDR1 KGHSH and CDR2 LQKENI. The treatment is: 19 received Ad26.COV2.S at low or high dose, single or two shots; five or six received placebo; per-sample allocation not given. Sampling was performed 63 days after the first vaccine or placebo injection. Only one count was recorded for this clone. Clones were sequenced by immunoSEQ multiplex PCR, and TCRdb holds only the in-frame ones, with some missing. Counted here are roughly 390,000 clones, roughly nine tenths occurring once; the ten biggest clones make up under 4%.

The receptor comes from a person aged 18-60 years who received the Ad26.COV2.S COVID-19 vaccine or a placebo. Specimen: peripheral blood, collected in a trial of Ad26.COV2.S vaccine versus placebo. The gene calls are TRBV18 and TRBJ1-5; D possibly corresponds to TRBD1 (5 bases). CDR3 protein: CASSPPSPPGGPQHF. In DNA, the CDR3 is TGTGCCAGCTCACCACCGAGTCCTCCCGGGGGGCCCCAGCATTTT.